The T cell receptor beta chain under discussion was sequenced for a study of T cell changes during pregnancy in multiple sclerosis. The ends were cut back, 5 bases at V and 1 base at J, with 14 bases in the middle. Germline CDR1 ENHRY, CDR2 SYGVKD. CDR3 size: 15 residues. TCRdb's copy holds only in-frame clones and misses some; the assay was immunoSEQ multiplex PCR. The table includes around 26,000 clones, roughly nine tenths detected once. This chain links TRBV10-3 with TRBJ1-1; possible D gene TRBD1, 6 bases. Specimen: CD8+ T cells from peripheral blood mononuclear cells, collected in the second trimester of pregnancy. The source is a female donor with multiple sclerosis, enrolled in a pregnancy study. This CDR3 reads CAISQMTGANTEAFF. DNA of the CDR3: TGTGCCATCAGTCAAATGACAGGAGCGAACACTGAAGCTTTCTTT.